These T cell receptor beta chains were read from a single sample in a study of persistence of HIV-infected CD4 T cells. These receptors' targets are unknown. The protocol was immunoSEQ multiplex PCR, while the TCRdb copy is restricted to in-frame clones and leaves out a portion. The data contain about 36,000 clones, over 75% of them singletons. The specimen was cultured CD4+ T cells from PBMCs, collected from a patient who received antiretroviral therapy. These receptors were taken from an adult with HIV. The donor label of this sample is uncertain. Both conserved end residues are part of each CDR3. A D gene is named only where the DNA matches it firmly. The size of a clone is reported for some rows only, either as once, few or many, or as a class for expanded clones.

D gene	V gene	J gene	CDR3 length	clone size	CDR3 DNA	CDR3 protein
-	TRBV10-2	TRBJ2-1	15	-	TGCGCCAGCAGTGAGATCCTAGTCCCCTACAATGAGCAGTTCTTC	CASSEILVPYNEQFF
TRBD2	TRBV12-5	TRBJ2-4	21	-	TGTGCTAGTGCCCCCCCCCTGGGACTAGCGGGGCCGGTGGATTCAAAAAACATTCAGTACTTC	CASAPPLGLAGPVDSKNIQYF
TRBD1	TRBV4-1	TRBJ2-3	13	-	TGCGCCAGCAGCCAAGAAGGGGGCCGTACGCAGTATTTT	CASSQEGGRTQYF
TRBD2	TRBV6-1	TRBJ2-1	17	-	TGTGCCAGCAGTGGCCTCTCTAGCGGGGGTGCCTACAATGAGCAGTTCTTC	CASSGLSSGGAYNEQFF
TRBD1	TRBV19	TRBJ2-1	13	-	TGTGCCAGTAGTCGGACAGGGGGAAATGAGCAGTTCTTC	CASSRTGGNEQFF
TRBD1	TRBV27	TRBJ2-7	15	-	TGTGCCAGCAGTTCCGAATGGACAGGGGGCTACGAGCAGTACTTC	CASSSEWTGGYEQYF
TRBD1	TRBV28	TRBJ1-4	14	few	TGTGCCAGCAGAGGGACAGGGACTTGGGAAAAACTGTTTTTT	CASRGTGTWEKLFF
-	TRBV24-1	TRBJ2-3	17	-	TGTGCCACCAGTGACCCAGCCGGGACCGCAGAGCGGGATACGCAGTATTTT	CATSDPAGTAERDTQYF
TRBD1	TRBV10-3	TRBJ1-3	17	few	TGTGCCATCTCCGGGACAGGGGGCGCGAGGACTGGAAACACCATATATTTT	CAISGTGGARTGNTIYF
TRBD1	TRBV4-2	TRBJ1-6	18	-	TGTGCCAGCAGCCCCCAAGTCGCCACAACAGGGGTTGGTTCACCCCTCCACTTT	CASSPQVATTGVGSPLHF
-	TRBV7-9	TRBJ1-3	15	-	TGTGCCAGCAGCTTGACGGGGGCAAGAGGAAACACCATATATTTT	CASSLTGARGNTIYF
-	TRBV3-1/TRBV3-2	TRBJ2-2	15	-	TGTGCCAGCAGTCCCCGGGGGCGCGGGGCCGGGGAGCTGTTTTTT	CASSPRGRGAGELFF
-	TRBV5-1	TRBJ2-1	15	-	TGCGCCAGCAGCTTGGGGGCCTACCAGGTTAATGAGCAGTTCTTC	CASSLGAYQVNEQFF
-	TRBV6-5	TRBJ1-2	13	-	TGTGCCAGCACGGCCAGTCCTAACTATGGCTACACCTTC	CASTASPNYGYTF
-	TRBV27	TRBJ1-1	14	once	TGTGCCAGCAGTTACCACAGTAGCAGGACTGAAGCTTTCTTT	CASSYHSSRTEAFF
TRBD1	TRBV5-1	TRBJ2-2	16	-	TGCGCCAGCAGCTTGGCCGGGACAGCCAACACCGGGGAGCTGTTTTTT	CASSLAGTANTGELFF
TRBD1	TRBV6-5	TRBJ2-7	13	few	TGTGCCAGCGAATCGGGACAGACCTACGAGCAGTACTTC	CASESGQTYEQYF
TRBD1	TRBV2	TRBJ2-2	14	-	TGTGCAACGGAAGGGGGCCTTAGGACCGGGGAGCTGTTTTTT	CATEGGLRTGELFF
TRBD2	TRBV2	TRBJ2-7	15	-	TGTGCCAGCAGTGAACAGCGGGGGGCGACCTACGAGCAGTACTTC	CASSEQRGATYEQYF
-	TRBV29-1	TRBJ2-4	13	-	TGCAGCGTCGTGGAGGGGGGGACAAACATTCAGTACTTC	CSVVEGGTNIQYF
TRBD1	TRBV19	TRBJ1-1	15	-	TGTGCCAGTAGTCCCGGGGACAGGGCGGGGACTGAAGCTTTCTTT	CASSPGDRAGTEAFF
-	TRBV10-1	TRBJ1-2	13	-	TGCGCCAGCAGTAGAGGGATCGACTATGGCTACACCTTC	CASSRGIDYGYTF
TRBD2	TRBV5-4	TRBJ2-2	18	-	TGTGCCAGCAGCCAGCCCAGCGGGGGGGCCTATAACACCGGGGAGCTGTTTTTT	CASSQPSGGAYNTGELFF
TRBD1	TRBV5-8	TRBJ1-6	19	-	TGTGCCAGCAGCCGAGCTAGCGTCGGGACAGGGATGGGGAATTCACCCCTCCATTTT	CASSRASVGTGMGNSPLHF
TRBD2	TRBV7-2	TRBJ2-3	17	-	TGTGCCAGCAGCAGGCAATCTAGCGGGGGGGTCGAAGATACGCAGTATTTT	CASSRQSSGGVEDTQYF
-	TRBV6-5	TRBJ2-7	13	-	TGTGCCAGCAGTTCGAGTAAGGGGTACGAGCAGTACTTC	CASSSSKGYEQYF
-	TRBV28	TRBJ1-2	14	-	TGTGCCAGCAGTTTATTCGCGTCAGGACATGGCTACACCTTC	CASSLFASGHGYTF
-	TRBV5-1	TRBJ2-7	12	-	TGCGCCAGCAGCAGAGAGTCTGAATCGCAGTACTTC	CASSRESESQYF
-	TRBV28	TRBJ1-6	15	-	TGTGCCAGCAGTATCGACCGCCTGGATAATTCACCCCTCCACTTT	CASSIDRLDNSPLHF
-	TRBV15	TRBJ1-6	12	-	TGTGCCACCAGCCCCCTAGATTCACCCCTCCACTTT	CATSPLDSPLHF
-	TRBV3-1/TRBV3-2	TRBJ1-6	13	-	TGTGCCAGCAGCCAAGATCAGGGTTCACCCCTCCACTTT	CASSQDQGSPLHF
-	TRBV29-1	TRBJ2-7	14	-	TGCAGCGTTTCCGGGACGGACTATTCCTACGAGCAGTACTTC	CSVSGTDYSYEQYF
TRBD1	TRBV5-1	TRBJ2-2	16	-	TGCGCCAAAACGAAACCGGGACAGCAGAACACCGGGGAGCTGTTTTTT	CAKTKPGQQNTGELFF
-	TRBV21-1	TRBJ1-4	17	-	TGTGCCAGCAGCAAATGCCTGACTGACAGGGGAGGTGAAAAACTGTTTTTT	CASSKCLTDRGGEKLFF
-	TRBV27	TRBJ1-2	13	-	TGTGCCAGCAGCTCCACACAGGCTCGGGGCTACACCTTC	CASSSTQARGYTF
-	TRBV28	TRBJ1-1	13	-	TGTGCCAGCAGTCCCACCCCCGGCAGGGTGGCTTTCTTT	CASSPTPGRVAFF
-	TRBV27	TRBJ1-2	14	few	TGTGCCAGCAGTTTATCCGGCAATAACTATGGCTACACCTTC	CASSLSGNNYGYTF
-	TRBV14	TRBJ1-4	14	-	TGTGCCAGCAGACACAGCTCCGGGGGAGAAAAACTGTTTTTT	CASRHSSGGEKLFF
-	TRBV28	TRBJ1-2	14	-	TGTGCCAGCAGTTTCGGACTAACTAACTATGGCTACACCTTC	CASSFGLTNYGYTF